A selection of T cell receptor beta chains follows, all from one sample in a study of T cell changes during pregnancy in multiple sclerosis. The table came from immunoSEQ multiplex PCR; TCRdb's copy has only in-frame clones and leaves some out. In the table there are 60,000 or so clones, more than 85% of which are singletons. Source: peripheral blood, taken before pregnancy. These receptors came from a female donor with multiple sclerosis, enrolled in a pregnancy study. CDR3s include the opening cysteine and the closing phenylalanine or tryptophan. Each record gives: CDR3 protein, CDR3 DNA, clone size, V gene, J gene, D gene. D genes are given only for firm matches. Clone sizes are given selectively: once, few, many, or a class where the clone is expanded.

CDR3 protein: CASSPRLAHEQFF
CDR3 DNA: TGTGCCAGCAGTCCTAGACTAGCCCATGAGCAGTTCTTC
clone size: -
V gene: TRBV6-1
J gene: TRBJ2-1
D gene: TRBD2

CDR3 protein: CASTRDRANSNQPQHF
CDR3 DNA: TGTGCCAGCACTAGGGACAGGGCGAATAGCAATCAGCCCCAGCATTTT
clone size: -
V gene: TRBV6-6
J gene: TRBJ1-5
D gene: TRBD1

CDR3 protein: CASSLVGARYTGELFF
CDR3 DNA: TGTGCCAGCAGCTTGGTAGGGGCCAGGTACACCGGGGAGCTGTTTTTT
clone size: -
V gene: TRBV5-6
J gene: TRBJ2-2
D gene: -

CDR3 protein: CASTEGSSYNSPLHF
CDR3 DNA: TGTGCCAGTACCGAGGGAAGCTCCTATAATTCACCCCTCCACTTT
clone size: -
V gene: TRBV19
J gene: TRBJ1-6
D gene: -

CDR3 protein: CASSFPGQYNEQFF
CDR3 DNA: TGTGCCAGCAGCTTCCCGGGACAGTACAATGAGCAGTTCTTC
clone size: -
V gene: TRBV13
J gene: TRBJ2-1
D gene: TRBD1

CDR3 protein: CASSLSQDQPQHF
CDR3 DNA: TGTGCCAGCAGCTTAAGCCAGGATCAGCCCCAGCATTTT
clone size: once
V gene: TRBV7-2
J gene: TRBJ1-5
D gene: -

CDR3 protein: CASSDPKGRGDGYTF
CDR3 DNA: TGTGCCAGCAGTGACCCTAAGGGCCGCGGGGATGGCTACACCTTC
clone size: -
V gene: TRBV6-1
J gene: TRBJ1-2
D gene: -

CDR3 protein: CASSERTGRGYTF
CDR3 DNA: TGCGCCAGCAGTGAGAGGACAGGCAGGGGCTACACCTTC
clone size: -
V gene: TRBV10-1
J gene: TRBJ1-2
D gene: TRBD1

CDR3 protein: CASRRGTGHEQFF
CDR3 DNA: TGTGCCAGCAGACGCGGGACAGGTCATGAGCAGTTCTTC
clone size: -
V gene: TRBV6-5
J gene: TRBJ2-1
D gene: TRBD1

CDR3 protein: CASSLAYTRETQYF
CDR3 DNA: TGTGCCAGCAGCTTGGCGTACACCAGAGAGACCCAGTACTTC
clone size: -
V gene: TRBV5-5
J gene: TRBJ2-5
D gene: -

CDR3 protein: CSVGTGSTDTQYF
CDR3 DNA: TGCAGCGTTGGGACAGGGAGCACAGATACGCAGTATTTT
clone size: -
V gene: TRBV29-1
J gene: TRBJ2-3
D gene: TRBD1

CDR3 protein: CASSPGTGNTGELFF
CDR3 DNA: TGTGCCAGCAGCCCCGGGACTGGGAACACCGGGGAGCTGTTTTTT
clone size: -
V gene: TRBV5-6
J gene: TRBJ2-2
D gene: -

CDR3 protein: CASSPGVGRPNSPLHF
CDR3 DNA: TGTGCCAGCAGCCCGGGGGTGGGACGGCCTAATTCACCCCTCCACTTT
clone size: -
V gene: TRBV5-8
J gene: TRBJ1-6
D gene: -

CDR3 protein: CASSAPGAGGYTF
CDR3 DNA: TGTGCCAGCAGCGCCCCAGGGGCTGGTGGCTACACCTTC
clone size: -
V gene: TRBV21-1
J gene: TRBJ1-2
D gene: -

CDR3 protein: CASSQDRAGSPLHF
CDR3 DNA: TGCGCCAGCAGCCAAGACAGGGCGGGATCACCCCTCCACTTT
clone size: -
V gene: TRBV4-3
J gene: TRBJ1-6
D gene: -

CDR3 protein: CASSVPGQSYYEQYF
CDR3 DNA: TGTGCCAGCAGCGTACCGGGACAGAGCTACTACGAGCAGTACTTC
clone size: -
V gene: TRBV5-4
J gene: TRBJ2-7
D gene: TRBD1

CDR3 protein: CASSRGGLVGDTQYF
CDR3 DNA: TGTGCCAGCAGCCGAGGGGGCCTCGTGGGAGATACGCAGTATTTT
clone size: -
V gene: TRBV5-8
J gene: TRBJ2-3
D gene: TRBD1

CDR3 protein: CASSLAGTGGMGDGYTF
CDR3 DNA: TGTGCCAGCAGCTTGGCCGGGACAGGGGGCATGGGGGATGGCTACACCTTC
clone size: -
V gene: TRBV5-6
J gene: TRBJ1-2
D gene: TRBD1

CDR3 protein: CASSLTSEAFF
CDR3 DNA: TGTGCCAGCAGCTTGACCAGTGAAGCTTTCTTT
clone size: -
V gene: TRBV5-4
J gene: TRBJ1-1
D gene: -

CDR3 protein: CASSQGSGGAYEQYF
CDR3 DNA: TGCGCCAGCAGCCAAGGAAGCGGGGGGGCCTACGAGCAGTACTTC
clone size: -
V gene: TRBV4-1
J gene: TRBJ2-7
D gene: TRBD2

CDR3 protein: CASSRTAYYGYTF
CDR3 DNA: TGCGCCAGCAGCCGTACAGCATACTATGGCTACACCTTC
clone size: -
V gene: TRBV4-1
J gene: TRBJ1-2
D gene: -

CDR3 protein: CASSLAGTAHNQPQHF
CDR3 DNA: TGTGCCAGCAGCTTAGCCGGGACAGCCCACAATCAGCCCCAGCATTTT
clone size: -
V gene: TRBV7-6
J gene: TRBJ1-5
D gene: TRBD1

CDR3 protein: CASSLALSGSGYTF
CDR3 DNA: TGTGCCAGCAGCTTAGCACTCTCTGGGAGTGGCTACACCTTC
clone size: -
V gene: TRBV7-6
J gene: TRBJ1-2
D gene: -

CDR3 protein: CASTPTGGVETQYF
CDR3 DNA: TGTGCCAGCACCCCGACAGGGGGAGTCGAGACCCAGTACTTC
clone size: once
V gene: TRBV6-5
J gene: TRBJ2-5
D gene: TRBD1

CDR3 protein: CASSLTAGTGDYNEQFF
CDR3 DNA: TGTGCCAGCAGCTTGACTGCCGGGACAGGGGACTACAATGAGCAGTTCTTC
clone size: -
V gene: TRBV5-8
J gene: TRBJ2-1
D gene: TRBD1

CDR3 protein: CATFDRETYNEQFF
CDR3 DNA: TGTGCCACCTTTGACAGGGAGACCTACAATGAGCAGTTCTTC
clone size: -
V gene: TRBV10-3
J gene: TRBJ2-1
D gene: TRBD1

CDR3 protein: CASTPGDSTDTQYF
CDR3 DNA: TGCGCCAGCACTCCAGGGGATAGCACAGATACGCAGTATTTT
clone size: -
V gene: TRBV5-1
J gene: TRBJ2-3
D gene: -

CDR3 protein: CASSKAFF
CDR3 DNA: TGTGCCAGCTCCAAAGCTTTCTTT
clone size: -
V gene: TRBV21-1
J gene: TRBJ1-1
D gene: -

CDR3 protein: CAISEHGGYGYTF
CDR3 DNA: TGTGCCATCAGTGAGCATGGAGGCTATGGCTACACCTTC
clone size: -
V gene: TRBV10-3
J gene: TRBJ1-2
D gene: -

CDR3 protein: CASSIAPGYEQYF
CDR3 DNA: TGTGCCAGTAGTATAGCTCCGGGTTACGAGCAGTACTTC
clone size: once
V gene: TRBV19
J gene: TRBJ2-7
D gene: -

CDR3 protein: CASSLGAGGAEYEQYF
CDR3 DNA: TGCGCCAGCAGCTTGGGGGCAGGGGGCGCGGAATACGAGCAGTACTTC
clone size: -
V gene: TRBV5-1
J gene: TRBJ2-7
D gene: TRBD1

CDR3 protein: CASNRGRGYEQYF
CDR3 DNA: TGCGCCAGCAACAGGGGAAGGGGCTACGAGCAGTACTTC
clone size: few
V gene: TRBV10-2
J gene: TRBJ2-7
D gene: TRBD1

CDR3 protein: CASSSWTGKDSPLHF
CDR3 DNA: TGTGCCAGCAGTTCATGGACAGGGAAAGATTCACCCCTCCACTTT
clone size: -
V gene: TRBV6-5
J gene: TRBJ1-6
D gene: TRBD1

CDR3 protein: CASSLRGQGITGNTIYF
CDR3 DNA: TGTGCCAGCAGTTTAAGGGGACAGGGTATAACTGGAAACACCATATATTTT
clone size: -
V gene: TRBV27
J gene: TRBJ1-3
D gene: TRBD1

CDR3 protein: CASSESLNNEKLFF
CDR3 DNA: TGTGCCAGCAGTGAAAGCCTGAATAATGAAAAACTGTTTTTT
clone size: -
V gene: TRBV6-1
J gene: TRBJ1-4
D gene: -

CDR3 protein: CASSQGIRGNEQFF
CDR3 DNA: TGCGCCAGCAGCCAAGGAATTCGGGGCAATGAGCAGTTCTTC
clone size: -
V gene: TRBV4-3
J gene: TRBJ2-1
D gene: -

CDR3 protein: CASSPRTSGDLFKETQYF
CDR3 DNA: TGCGCCAGCAGCCCCCGCACTAGCGGGGACCTTTTTAAAGAGACCCAGTACTTC
clone size: -
V gene: TRBV5-1
J gene: TRBJ2-5
D gene: TRBD2

CDR3 protein: CASGGAEAFF
CDR3 DNA: TGTGCCAGCGGGGGCGCTGAAGCTTTCTTT
clone size: -
V gene: TRBV7-9
J gene: TRBJ1-1
D gene: -

CDR3 protein: CASGLTGYEQYF
CDR3 DNA: TGCGCCAGCGGCTTAACGGGCTACGAGCAGTACTTC
clone size: -
V gene: TRBV5-1
J gene: TRBJ2-7
D gene: -

CDR3 protein: CAISAGGNEQFF
CDR3 DNA: TGTGCCATCAGTGCGGGGGGAAATGAGCAGTTCTTC
clone size: -
V gene: TRBV10-3
J gene: TRBJ2-1
D gene: TRBD2

CDR3 protein: CATGGIFNEKLFF
CDR3 DNA: TGTGCCACCGGAGGGATCTTCAATGAAAAACTGTTTTTT
clone size: -
V gene: TRBV6-5
J gene: TRBJ1-4
D gene: -

CDR3 protein: CASSPTSLDRIYGYTF
CDR3 DNA: TGTGCCAGCTCACCCACAAGTCTCGACAGGATCTATGGCTACACCTTC
clone size: once
V gene: TRBV18
J gene: TRBJ1-2
D gene: -

CDR3 protein: CASSLVGGAEAFF
CDR3 DNA: TGTGCCAGCAGCTTAGTGGGGGGGGCGGAAGCTTTCTTT
clone size: few
V gene: TRBV7-6
J gene: TRBJ1-1
D gene: -

CDR3 protein: CASSRGLPYNEQFF
CDR3 DNA: TGTGCCAGCAGCAGGGGACTACCTTACAATGAGCAGTTCTTC
clone size: once
V gene: TRBV5-5
J gene: TRBJ2-1
D gene: TRBD2

CDR3 protein: CASSYSGTGRSPLHF
CDR3 DNA: TGTGCCAGCAGTTACTCTGGGACAGGTAGATCACCCCTCCACTTT
clone size: -
V gene: TRBV6-5
J gene: TRBJ1-6
D gene: TRBD1

CDR3 protein: CASSSRGIEKLFF
CDR3 DNA: TGTGCCAGTAGTTCCCGGGGGATTGAAAAACTGTTTTTT
clone size: -
V gene: TRBV19
J gene: TRBJ1-4
D gene: -

CDR3 protein: CSAWTGFGYTF
CDR3 DNA: TGCAGCGCCTGGACAGGGTTCGGCTACACCTTC
clone size: -
V gene: TRBV29-1
J gene: TRBJ1-2
D gene: TRBD1

CDR3 protein: CASSKGWLADLPNTGELFF
CDR3 DNA: TGTGCCAGCAGTAAGGGGTGGCTAGCGGACCTTCCGAACACCGGGGAGCTGTTTTTT
clone size: once
V gene: TRBV6-4
J gene: TRBJ2-2
D gene: TRBD2

CDR3 protein: CASSRGDRYAEAFF
CDR3 DNA: TGCGCCAGCAGCAGAGGGGACAGATACGCGGAAGCTTTCTTT
clone size: -
V gene: TRBV5-1
J gene: TRBJ1-1
D gene: TRBD1

CDR3 protein: CASSQGLGPVTQYF
CDR3 DNA: TGTGCCAGCAGCCAAGGGCTAGGTCCCGTGACCCAGTACTTC
clone size: -
V gene: TRBV4-2
J gene: TRBJ2-5
D gene: -

CDR3 protein: CASSPGQAAYEQYF
CDR3 DNA: TGTGCCAGCAGCCCAGGACAGGCAGCCTACGAGCAGTACTTC
clone size: -
V gene: TRBV5-5
J gene: TRBJ2-7
D gene: TRBD1

CDR3 protein: CASSLAGTSGGNQETQYF
CDR3 DNA: TGTGCCAGCAGCTTGGCCGGGACTAGCGGGGGAAACCAAGAGACCCAGTACTTC
clone size: -
V gene: TRBV11-3
J gene: TRBJ2-5
D gene: TRBD2

CDR3 protein: CASTRTENSPLHF
CDR3 DNA: TGTGCCAGCACCCGGACAGAGAATTCACCCCTCCACTTT
clone size: -
V gene: TRBV5-6
J gene: TRBJ1-6
D gene: -

CDR3 protein: CASSSGGTGELFF
CDR3 DNA: TGTGCCAGCAGTTCGGGGGGCACCGGGGAGCTGTTTTTT
clone size: -
V gene: TRBV6-5
J gene: TRBJ2-2
D gene: TRBD2